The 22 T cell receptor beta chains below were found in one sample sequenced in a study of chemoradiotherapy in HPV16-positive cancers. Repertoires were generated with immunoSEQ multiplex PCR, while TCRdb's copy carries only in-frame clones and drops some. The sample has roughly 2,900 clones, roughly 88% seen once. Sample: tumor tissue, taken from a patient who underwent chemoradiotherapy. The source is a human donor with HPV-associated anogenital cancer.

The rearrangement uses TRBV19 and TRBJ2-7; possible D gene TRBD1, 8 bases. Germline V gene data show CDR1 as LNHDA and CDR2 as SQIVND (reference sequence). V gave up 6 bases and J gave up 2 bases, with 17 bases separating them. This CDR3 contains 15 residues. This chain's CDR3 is CASSISGTGTYEQYF. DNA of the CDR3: TGTGCCAGTAGCATAAGCGGGACAGGCACCTACGAGCAGTACTTC.

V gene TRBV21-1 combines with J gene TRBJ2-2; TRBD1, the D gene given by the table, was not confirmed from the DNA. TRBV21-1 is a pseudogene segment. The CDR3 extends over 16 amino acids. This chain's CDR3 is CASSKKRTGNTGELFF. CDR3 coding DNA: TGTGCCAGCAGCAAAAAAAGGACAGGGAACACCGGGGAGCTGTTTTTT.

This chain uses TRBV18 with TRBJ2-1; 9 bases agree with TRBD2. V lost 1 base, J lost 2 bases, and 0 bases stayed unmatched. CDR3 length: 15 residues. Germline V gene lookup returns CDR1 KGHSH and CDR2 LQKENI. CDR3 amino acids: CASSPRGGAYNEQFF. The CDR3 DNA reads TGTGCCAGCTCACCACGCGGGGGGGCCTACAATGAGCAGTTCTTC. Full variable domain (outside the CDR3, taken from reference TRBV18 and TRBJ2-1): NAGVMQNPRHLVRRRGQEARLRCSPMKGHSHVYWYRQLPEEGLKFMVYLQKENIIDESGMPKERFSAEFPKEGPSILRIQQVVRGDSAAYFCASSPRGGAYNEQFFGPGTRLTVL.

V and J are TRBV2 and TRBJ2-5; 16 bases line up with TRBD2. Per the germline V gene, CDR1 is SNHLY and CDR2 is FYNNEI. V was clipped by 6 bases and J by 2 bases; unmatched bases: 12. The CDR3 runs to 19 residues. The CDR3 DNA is TGTGCCAGCAGCCCCACCCCGGGACTAGCGGGAGGGCCTCAAGAGACCCAGTACTTC. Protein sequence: CASSPTPGLAGGPQETQYF.

The CDR3 here is CASSPEVSGNTIYF. DNA of the CDR3: TGTGCCAGCTCACCAGAGGTCTCTGGAAACACCATATATTTT. The rearrangement joins TRBV18 to TRBJ1-3; D is undetermined. The CDR3 extends over 14 amino acids. The V and J ends lost 2 bases and 0 bases respectively, with 5 bases between them. The germline CDR1 and CDR2 sequences are KGHSH and LQKENI.

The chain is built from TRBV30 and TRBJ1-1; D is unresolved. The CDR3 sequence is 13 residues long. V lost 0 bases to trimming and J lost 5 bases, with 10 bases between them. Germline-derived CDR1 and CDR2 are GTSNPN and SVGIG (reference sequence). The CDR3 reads CAWSVLRETEAFF. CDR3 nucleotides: TGTGCCTGGAGTGTACTCCGGGAAACTGAAGCTTTCTTT.

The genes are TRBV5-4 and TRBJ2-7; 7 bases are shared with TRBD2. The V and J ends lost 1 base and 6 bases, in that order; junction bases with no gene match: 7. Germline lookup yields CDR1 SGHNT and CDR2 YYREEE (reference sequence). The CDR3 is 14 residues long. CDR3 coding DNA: TGTGCCAGCAGCTTGATGGCGGGAGATCGCGAGCAGTACTTC. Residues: CASSLMAGDREQYF. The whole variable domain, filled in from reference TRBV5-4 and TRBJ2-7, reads ETGVTQSPTHLIKTRGQQVTLRCSSQSGHNTVSWYQQALGQGPQFIFQYYREEENGRGNFPPRFSGLQFPNYSSELNVNALELDDSALYLCASSLMAGDREQYFGPGTRLTVT.

The CDR3 DNA reads as TGTGCCAGCAGCTCAGCCTACGATAGCAATCAGCCCCAGCATTTT. Protein: CASSSAYDSNQPQHF. The chain employs TRBV7-9 and TRBJ1-5, with D uncertain. Germline V gene lookup returns CDR1 SEHNR and CDR2 FQNEAQ (reference sequence). There are 15 residues in the CDR3. The V end was cut by 4 bases, the J end by 0 bases, with 10 bases between.

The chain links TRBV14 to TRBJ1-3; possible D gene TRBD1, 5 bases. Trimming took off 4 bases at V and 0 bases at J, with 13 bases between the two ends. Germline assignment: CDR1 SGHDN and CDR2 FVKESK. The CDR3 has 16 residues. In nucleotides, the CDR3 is TGTGCCAGCAGCCCCCAACAGGTCTTCTCTGGAAACACCATATATTTT. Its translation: CASSPQQVFSGNTIYF. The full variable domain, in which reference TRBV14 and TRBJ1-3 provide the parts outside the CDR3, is EAGVTQFPSHSVIEKGQTVTLRCDPISGHDNLYWYRRVMGKEIKFLLHFVKESKQDESGMPNNRFLAERTGGTYSTLKVQPAELEDSGVYFCASSPQQVFSGNTIYFGEGSWLTVV.

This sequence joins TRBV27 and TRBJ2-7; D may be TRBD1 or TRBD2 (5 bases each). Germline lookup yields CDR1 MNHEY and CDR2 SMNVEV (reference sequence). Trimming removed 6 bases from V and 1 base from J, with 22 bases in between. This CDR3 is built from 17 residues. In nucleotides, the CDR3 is TGTGCCAGCAGCTCTCTTTTGACCGGGACGGTATCCTACGAGCAGTACTTC. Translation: CASSSLLTGTVSYEQYF.

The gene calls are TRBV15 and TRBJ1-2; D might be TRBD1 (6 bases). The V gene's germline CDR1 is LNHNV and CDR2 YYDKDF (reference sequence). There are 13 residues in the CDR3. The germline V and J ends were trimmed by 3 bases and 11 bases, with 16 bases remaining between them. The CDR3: CATSRAPRTEYTF. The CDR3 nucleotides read TGTGCCACCAGCAGGGCCCCTAGGACAGAATACACCTTC. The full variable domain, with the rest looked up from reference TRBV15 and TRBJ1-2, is DAMVIQNPRYQVTQFGKPVTLSCSQTLNHNVMYWYQQKSSQAPKLLFHYYDKDFNNEADTPDNFQSRRPNTSFCFLDIRSPGLGDTAMYLCATSRAPRTEYTFGSGTRLTVV.

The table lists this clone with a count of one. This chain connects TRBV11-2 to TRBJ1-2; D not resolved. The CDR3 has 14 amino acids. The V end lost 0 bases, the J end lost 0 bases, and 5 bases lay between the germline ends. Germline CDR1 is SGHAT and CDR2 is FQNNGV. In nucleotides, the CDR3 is TGTGCCAGCAGCTTAGAATCTTCTAACTATGGCTACACCTTC. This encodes CASSLESSNYGYTF.

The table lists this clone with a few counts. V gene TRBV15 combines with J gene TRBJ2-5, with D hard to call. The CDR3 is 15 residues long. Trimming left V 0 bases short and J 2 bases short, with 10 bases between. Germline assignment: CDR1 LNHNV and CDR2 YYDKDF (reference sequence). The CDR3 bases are TGTGCCACCAGCAGAGATCCCCAGCAGCAAGAGACCCAGTACTTC. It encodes CATSRDPQQQETQYF. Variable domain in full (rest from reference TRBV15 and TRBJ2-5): DAMVIQNPRYQVTQFGKPVTLSCSQTLNHNVMYWYQQKSSQAPKLLFHYYDKDFNNEADTPDNFQSRRPNTSFCFLDIRSPGLGDTAMYLCATSRDPQQQETQYFGPGTRLLVL.

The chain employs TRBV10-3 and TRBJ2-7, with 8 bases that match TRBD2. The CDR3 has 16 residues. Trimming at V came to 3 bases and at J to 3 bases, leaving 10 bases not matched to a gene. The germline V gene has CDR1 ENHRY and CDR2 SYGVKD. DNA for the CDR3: TGTGCCATCAGTGAAGGTCGGGGGGGTTGGGACTACGAGCAGTACTTC. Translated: CAISEGRGGWDYEQYF.

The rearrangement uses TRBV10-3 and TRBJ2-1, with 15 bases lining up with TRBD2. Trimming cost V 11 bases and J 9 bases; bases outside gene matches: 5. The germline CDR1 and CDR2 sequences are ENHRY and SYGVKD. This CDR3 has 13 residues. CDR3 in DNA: TGTGCCTCCGGACTAGCGGGAGGGGCTGAGCAGTTCTTC. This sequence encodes CASGLAGGAEQFF.

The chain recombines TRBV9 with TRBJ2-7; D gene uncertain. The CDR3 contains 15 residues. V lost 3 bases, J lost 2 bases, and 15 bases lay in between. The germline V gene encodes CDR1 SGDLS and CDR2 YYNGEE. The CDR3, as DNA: TGTGCCAGCAGCGCCCGGCCGACCGGAACCTACGAGCAGTACTTC. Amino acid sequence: CASSARPTGTYEQYF.

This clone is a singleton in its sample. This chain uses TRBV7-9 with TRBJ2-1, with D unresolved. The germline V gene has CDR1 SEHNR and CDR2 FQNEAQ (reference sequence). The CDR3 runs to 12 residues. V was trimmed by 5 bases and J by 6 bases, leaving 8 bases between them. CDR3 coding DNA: TGTGCCAGCAGCCCCGACTTCAATGAGCAGTTCTTC. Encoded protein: CASSPDFNEQFF.

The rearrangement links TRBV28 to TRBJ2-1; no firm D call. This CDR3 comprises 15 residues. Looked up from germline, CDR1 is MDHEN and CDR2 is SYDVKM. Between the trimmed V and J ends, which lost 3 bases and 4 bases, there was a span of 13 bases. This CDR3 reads CASSLETVGYNEQFF. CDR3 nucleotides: TGTGCCAGCAGTTTGGAGACGGTAGGGTACAATGAGCAGTTCTTC.

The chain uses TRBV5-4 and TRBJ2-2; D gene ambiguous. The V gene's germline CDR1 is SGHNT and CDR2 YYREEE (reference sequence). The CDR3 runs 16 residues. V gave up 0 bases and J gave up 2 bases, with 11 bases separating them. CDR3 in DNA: TGTGCCAGCAGCTTGGTGGGAACTGGAAACACCGGGGAGCTGTTTTTT. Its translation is CASSLVGTGNTGELFF.

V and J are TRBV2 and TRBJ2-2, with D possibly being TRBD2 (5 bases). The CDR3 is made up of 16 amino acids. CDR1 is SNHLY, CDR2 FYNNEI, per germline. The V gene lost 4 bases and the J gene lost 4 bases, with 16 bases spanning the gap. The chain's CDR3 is CASSGLAFVGTGELFF. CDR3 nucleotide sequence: TGTGCCAGCAGTGGGCTAGCCTTTGTCGGCACCGGGGAGCTGTTTTTT.

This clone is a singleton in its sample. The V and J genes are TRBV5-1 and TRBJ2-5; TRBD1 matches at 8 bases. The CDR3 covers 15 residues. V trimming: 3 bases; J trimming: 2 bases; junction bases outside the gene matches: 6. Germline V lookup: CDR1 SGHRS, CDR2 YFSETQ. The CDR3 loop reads CASSSSRQGQETQYF. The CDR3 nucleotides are TGCGCCAGCAGCTCGTCCAGACAGGGGCAAGAGACCCAGTACTTC.

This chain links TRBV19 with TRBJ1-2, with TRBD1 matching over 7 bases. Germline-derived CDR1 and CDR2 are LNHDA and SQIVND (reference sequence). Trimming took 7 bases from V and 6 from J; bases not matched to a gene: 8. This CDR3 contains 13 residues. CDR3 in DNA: TGTGCCAGTAAAATACAGGGGAGTGATGGCTACACCTTC. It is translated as CASKIQGSDGYTF.